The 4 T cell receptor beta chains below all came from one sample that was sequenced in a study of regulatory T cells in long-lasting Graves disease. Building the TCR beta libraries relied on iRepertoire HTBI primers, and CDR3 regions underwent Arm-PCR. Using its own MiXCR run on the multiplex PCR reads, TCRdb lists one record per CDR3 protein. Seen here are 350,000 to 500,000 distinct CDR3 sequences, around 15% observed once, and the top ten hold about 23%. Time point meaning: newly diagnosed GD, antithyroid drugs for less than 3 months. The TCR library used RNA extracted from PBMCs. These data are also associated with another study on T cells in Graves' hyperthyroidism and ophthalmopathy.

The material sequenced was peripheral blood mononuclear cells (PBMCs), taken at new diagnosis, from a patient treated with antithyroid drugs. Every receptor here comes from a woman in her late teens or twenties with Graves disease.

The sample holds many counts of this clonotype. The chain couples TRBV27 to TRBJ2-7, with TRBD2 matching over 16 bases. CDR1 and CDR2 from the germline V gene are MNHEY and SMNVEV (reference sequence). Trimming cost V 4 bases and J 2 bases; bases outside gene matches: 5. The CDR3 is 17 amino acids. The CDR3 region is CASSSGLAGGPAYEQYF. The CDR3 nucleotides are TGTGCCAGCAGTTCGGGACTAGCGGGAGGGCCAGCCTACGAGCAGTACTTC.

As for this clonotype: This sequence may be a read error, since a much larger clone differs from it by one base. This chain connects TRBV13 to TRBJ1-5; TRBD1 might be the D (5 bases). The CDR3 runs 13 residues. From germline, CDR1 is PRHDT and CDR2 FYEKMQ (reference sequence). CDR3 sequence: CAGSLSRDQPQHF. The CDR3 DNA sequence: TGTGCCGGCAGCTTAAGCAGGGACCAGCCCCAGCATTTT.

CDR3 region: CASSEGQTALSTQYF. The CDR3 DNA is TGTGCCAGCAGTGAAGGACAGACAGCCCTCTCAACGCAGTATTTT. V usage is TRBV6-1 and J usage is TRBJ2-3, with TRBD1 as a possible D gene (5 bases). In germline, CDR1 is MNHNS, CDR2 SASEGT. V lost 1 base to trimming and J lost 9 bases, with 17 bases between them. CDR3 length equals 15 residues.

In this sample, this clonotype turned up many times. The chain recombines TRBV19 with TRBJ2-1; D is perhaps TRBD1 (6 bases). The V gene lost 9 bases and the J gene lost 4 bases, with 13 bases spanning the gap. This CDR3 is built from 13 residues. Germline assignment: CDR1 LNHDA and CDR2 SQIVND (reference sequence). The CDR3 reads CASSPDRYNEQFF. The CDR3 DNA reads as TGTGCCAGCTCACCGGACAGATACAATGAGCAGTTCTTC. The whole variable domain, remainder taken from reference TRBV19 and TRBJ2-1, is DGGITQSPKYLFRKEGQNVTLSCEQNLNHDAMYWYRQDPGQGLRLIYYSQIVNDFQKGDIAEGYSVSREKKESFPLTVTSAQKNPTAFYLCASSPDRYNEQFFGPGTRLTVL.